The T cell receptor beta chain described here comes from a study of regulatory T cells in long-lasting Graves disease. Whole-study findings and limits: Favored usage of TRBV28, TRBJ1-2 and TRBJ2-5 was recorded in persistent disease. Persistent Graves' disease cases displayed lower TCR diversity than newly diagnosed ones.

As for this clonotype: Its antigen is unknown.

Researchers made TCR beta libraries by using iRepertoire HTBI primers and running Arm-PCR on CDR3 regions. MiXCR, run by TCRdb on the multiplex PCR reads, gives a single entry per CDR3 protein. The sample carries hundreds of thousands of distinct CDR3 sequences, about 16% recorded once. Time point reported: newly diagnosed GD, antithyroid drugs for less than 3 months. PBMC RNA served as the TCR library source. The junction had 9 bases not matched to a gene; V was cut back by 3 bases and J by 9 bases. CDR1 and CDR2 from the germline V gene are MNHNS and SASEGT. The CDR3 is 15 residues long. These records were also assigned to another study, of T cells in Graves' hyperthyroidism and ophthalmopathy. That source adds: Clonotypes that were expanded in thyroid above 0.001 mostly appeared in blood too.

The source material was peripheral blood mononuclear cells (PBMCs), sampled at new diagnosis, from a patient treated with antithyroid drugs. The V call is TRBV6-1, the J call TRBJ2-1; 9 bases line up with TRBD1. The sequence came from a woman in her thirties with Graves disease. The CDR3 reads CASSDPGQGYLEQFF. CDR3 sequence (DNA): TGTGCCAGCAGTGACCCGGGACAGGGATATCTTGAGCAGTTCTTC.